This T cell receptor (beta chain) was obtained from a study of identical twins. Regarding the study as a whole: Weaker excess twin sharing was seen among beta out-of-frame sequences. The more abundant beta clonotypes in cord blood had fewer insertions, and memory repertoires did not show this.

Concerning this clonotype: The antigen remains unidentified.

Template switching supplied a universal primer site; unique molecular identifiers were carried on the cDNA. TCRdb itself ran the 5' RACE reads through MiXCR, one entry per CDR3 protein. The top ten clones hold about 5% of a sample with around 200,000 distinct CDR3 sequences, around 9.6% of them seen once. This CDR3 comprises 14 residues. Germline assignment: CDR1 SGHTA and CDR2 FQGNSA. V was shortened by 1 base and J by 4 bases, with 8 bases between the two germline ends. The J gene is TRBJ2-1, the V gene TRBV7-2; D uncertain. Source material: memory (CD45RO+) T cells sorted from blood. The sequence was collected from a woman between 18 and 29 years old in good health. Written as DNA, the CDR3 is TGTGCCAGCAGCTTAGATCCAGCGTACAATGAGCAGTTCTTC. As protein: CASSLDPAYNEQFF.